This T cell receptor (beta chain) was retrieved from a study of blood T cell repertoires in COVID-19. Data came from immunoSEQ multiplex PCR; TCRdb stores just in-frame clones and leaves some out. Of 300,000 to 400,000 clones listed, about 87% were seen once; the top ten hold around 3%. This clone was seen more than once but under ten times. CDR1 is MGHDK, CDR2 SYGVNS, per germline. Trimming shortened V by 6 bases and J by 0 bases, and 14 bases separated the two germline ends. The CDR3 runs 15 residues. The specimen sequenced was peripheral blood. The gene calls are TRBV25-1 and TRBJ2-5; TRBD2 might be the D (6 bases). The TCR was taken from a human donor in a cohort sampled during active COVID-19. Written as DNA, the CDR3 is TGTGCCAGCAGCCTGGAGGGCGGGAACCAAGAGACCCAGTACTTC. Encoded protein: CASSLEGGNQETQYF.